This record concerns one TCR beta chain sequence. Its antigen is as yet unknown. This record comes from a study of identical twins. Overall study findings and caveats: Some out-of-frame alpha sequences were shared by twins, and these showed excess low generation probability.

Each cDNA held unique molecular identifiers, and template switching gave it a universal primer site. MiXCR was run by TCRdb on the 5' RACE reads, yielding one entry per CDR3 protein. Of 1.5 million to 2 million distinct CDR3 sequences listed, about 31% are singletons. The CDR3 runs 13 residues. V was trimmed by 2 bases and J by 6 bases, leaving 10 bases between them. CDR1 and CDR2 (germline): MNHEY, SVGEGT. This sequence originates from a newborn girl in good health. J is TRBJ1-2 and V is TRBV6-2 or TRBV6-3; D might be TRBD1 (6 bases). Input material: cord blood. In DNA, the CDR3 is TGTGCCAGCAGTTACGGGGGGCGGAATGGCTACACCTTC. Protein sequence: CASSYGGRNGYTF.